This TCR beta chain stems from a study of T cells in Graves' hyperthyroidism and ophthalmopathy. Many counts were recorded for this clonotype. RNA transcripts served as the template for amplifying TCR beta CDR3 regions. The primer set for the first-round RT-PCR of the TCR CDR3 was HTBI. One entry per CDR3 protein, called by TCRdb with MiXCR from the multiplex PCR reads. The data contain 300,000 to 450,000 distinct CDR3 sequences, about a sixth of them singletons. Germline V gives CDR1 DFQATT, CDR2 SNEGSKA (reference sequence). The V and J ends lost 2 bases and 11 bases, in that order; junction bases with no gene match: 11. The CDR3 length is 14 residues.

This receptor was taken from a woman between 25 and 40 years old with Graves' hyperthyroidism that later progressed to Graves' ophthalmopathy. Input material: blood. The J gene is TRBJ1-4, the V gene TRBV20-1, with 7 bases matching TRBD1. CDR3 DNA sequence: TGCAGTGCTAGATTAACAGGGGAACGTGGCAAACTGTTTTTT. Residues: CSARLTGERGKLFF.